The 29 T cell receptor beta chains below come from one sample, sequenced in a study of shared clonotypes between healthy human individuals. Clones were sequenced by immunoSEQ multiplex PCR, and TCRdb holds only the in-frame ones, with some missing. This table has fewer than 200,000 clones, 85% to 95% appearing once. Material for sequencing was naive CD4+ T cells sorted from blood. The subset: CD45RA+ positively selected. The source is a woman aged 30 to 39 in good health.

V usage is TRBV6-6 and J usage is TRBJ1-1; no clear D. CDR1 MNHNY and CDR2 SVGAGI come from the germline V gene (reference sequence). The CDR3 spans 15 residues. V dropped 1 base and J dropped 1 base, with 10 bases sitting between them. CDR3 in amino acids: CASSYFGRRNTEAFF. The CDR3 region has the DNA TGTGCCAGCAGTTACTTCGGCAGAAGGAACACTGAAGCTTTCTTT.

This chain joins TRBV7-9 and TRBJ1-5, with a weak D call TRBD1 (5 bases). The CDR3 has 17 amino acids. V was cut by 0 bases and J by 1 base, with 13 bases left in between. Germline lookup yields CDR1 SEHNR and CDR2 FQNEAQ (reference sequence). The CDR3 DNA sequence: TGTGCCAGCAGCTTAGCGGGGAGAGGGACGAGCAATCAGCCCCAGCATTTT. This sequence encodes CASSLAGRGTSNQPQHF.

The V and J genes are TRBV7-6 and TRBJ2-7; D gene ambiguous. Trimming cost V 5 bases and J 1 base, with 6 bases left between them. The CDR3 covers 12 residues. Per germline, CDR1 SGHVS and CDR2 FNYEAQ. The CDR3 DNA follows: TGTGCCAGCAGCGCCGGGTCCTACGAGCAGTACTTC. This encodes CASSAGSYEQYF.

The V gene is TRBV30, the J gene TRBJ1-5; TRBD1 matches at 7 bases. The CDR3 has 15 amino acids. Germline V lookup: CDR1 GTSNPN, CDR2 SVGIG (reference sequence). V gave up 1 base and J gave up 4 bases; unmatched junction bases: 7. The CDR3 DNA reads TGTGCCTGGAGTGAAAAGGGGGCGAGTAATCAGCCCCAGCATTTT. It encodes CAWSEKGASNQPQHF. Looking up the rest from reference TRBV30 and TRBJ1-5 gives the full variable domain: SQTIHQWPATLVQPVGSPLSLECTVEGTSNPNLYWYRQAAGRGLQLLFYSVGIGQISSEVPQNLSASRPQDRQFILSSKKLLLSDSGFYLCAWSEKGASNQPQHFGDGTRLSIL.

The chain is built from TRBV5-1 and TRBJ2-6, with 10 bases fitting TRBD1. This CDR3 region has 17 residues. Germline CDR1 reads SGHRS; CDR2 reads YFSETQ. Losses at the gene ends were 3 bases for V and 1 base for J; bases not matched to a gene: 4. This CDR3 reads CASSSGTGVSGANVLTF. The CDR3 nucleotides are TGCGCCAGCAGCTCCGGGACAGGGGTTTCTGGGGCCAACGTCCTGACTTTC.

The chain uses TRBV5-4 and TRBJ2-7, with TRBD1 identical over 8 bases. The trim removed 4 bases at V and 5 bases at J, leaving 11 bases unmatched. Germline CDR1 SGHNT, CDR2 YYREEE (reference sequence). The length of the CDR3 is 15 residues. CDR3 sequence: CASSPGRTGLHEQYF. The CDR3 DNA follows: TGTGCCAGCAGCCCGGGCAGGACAGGGTTACACGAGCAGTACTTC.

The CDR3 DNA reads TGTGCCAGCAGCCTAAGAGACAGACGCAATTCACCCCTCCACTTT. Amino acid sequence: CASSLRDRRNSPLHF. The chain couples TRBV14 to TRBJ1-6; perhaps TRBD1 as D (5 bases). The V gene lost 4 bases and the J gene lost 7 bases, with 14 bases spanning the gap. Germline CDR1 and CDR2: SGHDN and FVKESK. This CDR3 is 15 amino acids long.

The chain couples TRBV7-9 to TRBJ2-7; no clear D. The V gene lost 3 bases and the J gene lost 4 bases, with 13 bases spanning the gap. Germline CDR1 reads SEHNR; CDR2 reads FQNEAQ (reference sequence). CDR3 size: 14 residues. DNA of the CDR3: TGTGCCAGCAGCTTCATGCCTCCTAGGTACGAGCAGTACTTC. It translates to CASSFMPPRYEQYF. Full variable domain (remainder filled in from reference TRBV7-9 and TRBJ2-7): DTGVSQNPRHKITKRGQNVTFRCDPISEHNRLYWYRQTLGQGPEFLTYFQNEAQLEKSRLLSDRFSAERPKGSFSTLEIQRTEQGDSAMYLCASSFMPPRYEQYFGPGTRLTVT.

This clone occurred once. Other DNA sequences in this specimen translate into the identical CDR3. The rearrangement uses TRBV18 and TRBJ2-7; 7 bases align to TRBD1. Losses at the gene ends were 3 bases for V and 2 bases for J; bases not matched to a gene: 4. The germline V gene has CDR1 KGHSH and CDR2 LQKENI. This CDR3 is built from 14 residues. The CDR3 is CASSPGTATYEQYF. CDR3 coding DNA: TGTGCCAGCTCACCGGGGACAGCGACCTACGAGCAGTACTTC.

The rearrangement links TRBV14 to TRBJ2-3, with a possible D match to TRBD2 (6 bases). The CDR3 consists of 18 residues. CDR1 is SGHDN, CDR2 FVKESK, per germline. V lost 5 bases to trimming and J lost 0 bases, with 21 bases between them. CDR3 DNA sequence: TGTGCCAGCAGCAAAAGAGGGCTAGCGTTCACTAGCACAGATACGCAGTATTTT. Translating it yields CASSKRGLAFTSTDTQYF.

A few counts support this clone. The chain couples TRBV2 to TRBJ2-7; TRBD1 aligns across 10 bases. V gave up 2 bases and J gave up 12 bases; unmatched junction bases: 1. The CDR3 is 11 amino acids. Germline lookup yields CDR1 SNHLY and CDR2 FYNNEI. The DNA for the CDR3 is TGTGCCAGCAGTGAATGGGACAGGGGGTACTTC. Encoded protein: CASSEWDRGYF.

The chain recombines TRBV5-1 with TRBJ1-3; 8 bases agree with TRBD1. Per germline, CDR1 SGHRS and CDR2 YFSETQ. The CDR3 length is 21 residues. The ends lost 0 bases at V and 7 bases at J; junction bases unmatched: 24. The CDR3 coding sequence is TGCGCCAGCAGCTTGGTTCCTCCAGAGAGATCGGGGGACAGGCGTGGGAACACCATATATTTT. Protein: CASSLVPPERSGDRRGNTIYF.

V is TRBV5-4 and J is TRBJ2-1; the match to TRBD2 covers 8 bases. Unmatched junction bases numbered 3, after V lost 0 bases and J lost 4 bases. CDR3 length: 15 amino acids. Germline CDR1 and CDR2: SGHNT and YYREEE (reference sequence). The DNA for the CDR3 is TGTGCCAGCAGCTTGGGGGCTAGCGGGTACAATGAGCAGTTCTTC. Protein: CASSLGASGYNEQFF.

This chain joins TRBV10-3 and TRBJ2-1; D is possibly TRBD2 (5 bases). Germline lookup yields CDR1 ENHRY and CDR2 SYGVKD. The CDR3 extends over 16 amino acids. Trimming pared 0 bases from V and 4 bases from J, leaving 13 bases between. The CDR3 loop is CAISESVQRKYNEQFF. The CDR3 nucleotides are TGTGCCATCAGTGAGTCGGTCCAGCGGAAGTACAATGAGCAGTTCTTC.

The rearrangement joins TRBV5-1 to TRBJ2-5; 7 nucleotides align to TRBD2. TRBJ2-7 explains the end of the DNA better; the J call may be wrong. This CDR3 comprises 14 residues. Germline-derived CDR1 and CDR2 are SGHRS and YFSETQ. The CDR3 is CASSLVAGAYEQYF. The CDR3 DNA follows: TGCGCCAGCAGCTTGGTTGCGGGAGCCTACGAGCAGTACTTC.

This clone was picked up one time. The chain uses TRBV19 and TRBJ1-5; TRBD1 matches 8 bases. The CDR3 has 15 residues. The ends lost 3 bases at V and 6 bases at J; junction bases unmatched: 7. Germline V gene lookup returns CDR1 LNHDA and CDR2 SQIVND (reference sequence). CDR3 protein: CASSIGQGRVQPQHF. The CDR3 DNA sequence: TGTGCCAGTAGTATCGGACAGGGAAGGGTTCAGCCCCAGCATTTT.

The rearrangement links TRBV29-1 to TRBJ1-1; the D gene is possibly TRBD1 (5 bases). Germline V gene sequence: CDR1 SQVTM, CDR2 ANQGSEA. The CDR3 contains 10 residues. V dropped 7 bases and J dropped 11 bases, with 14 bases sitting between them. The CDR3 loop is CSAIQGWAFF. The CDR3 DNA reads as TGCAGCGCAATTCAGGGTTGGGCTTTCTTT.

The rearrangement links TRBV7-8 to TRBJ2-7; TRBD2 matches at 9 bases. The V gene end was trimmed by 5 bases and the J gene end by 4 bases; junction bases not matched to a gene: 6. Germline V lookup: CDR1 SGHVS, CDR2 FQNEAQ. The CDR3 has 14 amino acids. In DNA, the CDR3 is TGTGCCAGCAGCCTTAGCGGGAGAGGGTACGAGCAGTACTTC. Protein product: CASSLSGRGYEQYF. Complete variable domain (other parts from reference TRBV7-8 and TRBJ2-7): GAGVSQSPRYKVAKRGQDVALRCDPISGHVSLFWYQQALGQGPEFLTYFQNEAQLDKSGLPSDRFFAERPEGSVSTLKIQRTQQEDSAVYLCASSLSGRGYEQYFGPGTRLTVT.

This chain uses TRBV9 with TRBJ2-1; D unclear. V gave up 3 bases and J gave up 8 bases, with 9 bases separating them. The germline CDR1 and CDR2 sequences are SGDLS and YYNGEE. The CDR3 consists of 12 residues. In DNA form, the CDR3 reads TGTGCCAGCAGCGCCGCTAGGGATGAGCAGTTCTTC. Encoded protein: CASSAARDEQFF.

The gene calls are TRBV28 and TRBJ2-5; weak D call: TRBD2 (6 bases). The end of the DNA aligns better with TRBJ2-7, so the J call may be wrong. CDR1 MDHEN and CDR2 SYDVKM come from the germline V gene. The CDR3 is 14 amino acids. CDR3 coding DNA: TGTGCCAGCAGTTTTAGCGGCTTAATCGACGAGCAGTACTTC. Protein: CASSFSGLIDEQYF.

This chain uses TRBV27 with TRBJ1-1; no definite D call. Germline V gene sequence: CDR1 MNHEY, CDR2 SMNVEV (reference sequence). This CDR3 spans 14 amino acids. Trimming cost V 8 bases and J 3 bases, with 16 bases left between them. CDR3 sequence (DNA): TGTGCCAGCCTTCCGAATCGTAGGCACACTGAAGCTTTCTTT. Translation: CASLPNRRHTEAFF.

This clone has just one count. This chain joins TRBV10-1 and TRBJ2-5; the D gene is possibly TRBD2 (5 bases). Germline-derived CDR1 and CDR2 are WNHNN and SYGVQD (reference sequence). The germline V and J ends were trimmed by 3 bases and 5 bases, with 13 bases remaining between them. This CDR3 is 14 amino acids long. The CDR3 reads CASSDSDLGETQYF. The DNA for the CDR3 is TGCGCCAGCAGTGACTCGGACTTAGGGGAGACCCAGTACTTC.

V and J are TRBV7-8 and TRBJ1-5; a weak D match, TRBD1 (6 bases). Germline-derived CDR1 and CDR2 are SGHVS and FQNEAQ. The CDR3 has 16 amino acids. Trimming took off 5 bases at V and 1 base at J, with 15 bases between the two ends. CDR3: CASSVNRVQSNQPQHF. CDR3 in DNA: TGTGCCAGCAGCGTGAACAGGGTTCAGAGCAATCAGCCCCAGCATTTT.

The chain is built from TRBV5-1 and TRBJ2-5; possibly TRBD2 for D (5 bases). TRBJ2-7 explains the end of the DNA better; the J call may be wrong. CDR1 and CDR2 (germline): SGHRS, YFSETQ. This CDR3 is 14 amino acids long. The CDR3 loop is CASTPSGFPYEQYF. The CDR3 coding sequence is TGCGCCAGCACCCCGTCGGGGTTCCCCTACGAGCAGTACTTC.

The genes are TRBV29-1 and TRBJ2-5, with 8 bases aligning to TRBD2. The tail of the sequence fits TRBJ2-7 better, so the J call may be wrong. The CDR3 extends over 17 amino acids. Germline V CDR1 and CDR2: SQVTM, ANQGSEA. DNA for the CDR3: TGCAGCGTTTCACACGGGAAGTCAACTAGCGGCTCCTACGAGCAGTACTTC. Protein: CSVSHGKSTSGSYEQYF.

The V gene is TRBV5-4, the J gene TRBJ1-2, with D hard to call. V gave up 0 bases and J gave up 6 bases, with 12 bases separating them. Germline V lookup: CDR1 SGHNT, CDR2 YYREEE (reference sequence). CDR3 length: 14 residues. The CDR3 is CASSLAGYAHGYTF. The CDR3 DNA sequence: TGTGCCAGCAGCTTGGCTGGGTACGCCCATGGCTACACCTTC.

The chain recombines TRBV27 with TRBJ1-6, with 9 bases matching TRBD1. CDR1 is MNHEY, CDR2 SMNVEV, per germline (reference sequence). The V segment lost 5 bases and the J segment 10 bases; nucleotides outside the gene matches: 6. This CDR3 has 14 residues. Written as DNA, the CDR3 is TGTGCCAGCAGTCCTTGGACAGGGGACTCACCCCTCCACTTT. It is translated as CASSPWTGDSPLHF.

This clone was seen once. The chain combines TRBV4-2 with TRBJ2-5; no reliable D call. The assigned J gene may be wrong: the sequence end matches TRBJ2-7 better. This CDR3 is 15 amino acids long. Germline V gene sequence: CDR1 LGHNA, CDR2 YNFKEQ. The chain's CDR3 is CASSQERVSSYEQYF. The CDR3 coding sequence is TGTGCCAGCAGCCAAGAAAGGGTTTCTTCCTACGAGCAGTACTTC.

The chain couples TRBV21-1 to TRBJ2-4; the table's D gene call, TRBD2, was not cross checked with the DNA. TRBV21-1 is listed as a pseudogene. The CDR3 covers 17 residues. CDR3 in DNA: TGTGCCAGCAGCAAAGCTACGGGGGAGTCGGCCAAAAACATTCAGTACTTC. Amino acids: CASSKATGESAKNIQYF.